This T cell receptor beta chain originates from a study of T cells in women clearing cervical HPV infection. Prevalent HPV16 infections were excluded; only incident single HPV16 infections included. The V gene's germline CDR1 is SGHTA and CDR2 FQGTGA. This CDR3 spans 13 amino acids. V lost 2 bases and J lost 4, with 5 bases in between. Only in-frame clones appear in the TCRdb table, and some are missing; sequencing was by immunoSEQ multiplex PCR. This sample's table has fewer than 50,000 clones. Points on this clone: From the germline J gene comes the end of the CDR3, since the read stops 3 residues before it.

V usage is TRBV7-3 and J usage is TRBJ2-2; D is unclear. The sequence was obtained from a woman between 18 and 69 years old with a cervical HPV16 infection that either progressed to CIN3+ or cleared (not recorded which). The sequenced sample was blood buffy coat. CDR3 region: CASSLGRTGELFF. The sequenced part of the CDR3 DNA is TGTGCCAGCAGCTTAGGCCGCACCGGGGAG. Complete variable domain (other parts from reference TRBV7-3 and TRBJ2-2): GAGVSQTPSNKVTEKGKYVELRCDPISGHTALYWYRQSLGQGPEFLIYFQGTGAADDSGLPNDRFFAVRPEGSVSTLKIQRTERGDSAVYLCASSLGRTGELFFGEGSRLTVL.